This T cell receptor beta chain was found in a study of T cell responses to AZD1222 COVID-19 vaccine. Generated by immunoSEQ multiplex PCR, the TCRdb table keeps only in-frame clones and is missing some. Of 85,000 to 130,000 clones in the sample, less than 95% were seen once. Findings of the study overall: A mostly white British donor set with more females was recruited, and clonal diversity was possibly underestimated. Spike-specific TCR breadth and depth rose after two AZD1222 doses.

With respect to this clone: Its target is unknown.

Trimming removed 5 bases from V and 2 bases from J, with 14 bases in between. The CDR3 spans 14 residues. The V gene's germline CDR1 is SGDLS and CDR2 YYNGEE. Second doses that came at about 4 or about 12 weeks were put together. This chain links TRBV9 with TRBJ2-7; possibly TRBD2 for D (5 bases). The receptor was isolated from an adult who received the AZD1222 COVID-19 vaccine. The starting material was peripheral blood, obtained 28 days after the second AZD1222 dose. As DNA, the CDR3 is TGTGCCAGCAGTCACGCCCGGGAACCCTACGAGCAGTACTTC. Its translation: CASSHAREPYEQYF.